This T cell receptor (beta chain) was sequenced for a study of blood T cell repertoires in COVID-19. Generated by immunoSEQ multiplex PCR, the TCRdb table keeps only in-frame clones and is missing some. The data contain 250,000 to 300,000 clones, more than 85% of them seen just once; the ten biggest clones take up around 4.4%. The CDR3 is 15 residues long. Germline lookup yields CDR1 MNHEY and CDR2 SVGAGI. Unmatched junction bases numbered 4, after V lost 6 bases and J lost 5 bases. This receptor was obtained from a man in his forties with acute or convalescent COVID-19. Specimen: peripheral blood. This sequence joins TRBV6-5 and TRBJ2-2; 12 positions agree with TRBD2. DNA for the CDR3: TGTGCCAGCAGCGTCGGACTAGCGGGGACCGGGGAGCTGTTTTTT. Amino acid sequence: CASSVGLAGTGELFF.